This T cell receptor (beta chain) was sequenced in a study of blood T cell repertoires in COVID-19. Overall study context: The cDNA or gDNA used as material had been derived from T cells, B-cell-depleted T cells, or PBMCs.

Original analysis: From reference gene primer amplification, estimates of nucleated cell counts were derived. The method was immunoSEQ multiplex PCR; TCRdb's version includes in-frame clones alone and lacks a portion of them. The V and J calls and clone size come from that table; D and trimming were worked out from the DNA. The sample holds around 140,000 clones; over 80% are singletons and the top ten take 10% to 12%. The participants were between roughly 18 and 89 years old and came from some 23 US areas. Two negative PCRs, clearance, or symptom resolution had been documented for recovered Cohort 3 donors. The source material was PBMCs or T cells enriched from blood (not recorded which). The sequence was collected from a man aged 55 to 70 who had recovered from COVID-19.

The CDR3 reads CSVDLGQGALGGNTIYF. In DNA form, the CDR3 reads TGCAGCGTTGACTTAGGACAGGGGGCGCTTGGTGGAAACACCATATATTTT. The chain combines TRBV29-1 with TRBJ1-3; 11 bases match TRBD1. Germline V gene lookup returns CDR1 SQVTM and CDR2 ANQGSEA. The CDR3 is 17 residues long. V trimming: 3 bases; J trimming: 3 bases; junction bases outside the gene matches: 10.